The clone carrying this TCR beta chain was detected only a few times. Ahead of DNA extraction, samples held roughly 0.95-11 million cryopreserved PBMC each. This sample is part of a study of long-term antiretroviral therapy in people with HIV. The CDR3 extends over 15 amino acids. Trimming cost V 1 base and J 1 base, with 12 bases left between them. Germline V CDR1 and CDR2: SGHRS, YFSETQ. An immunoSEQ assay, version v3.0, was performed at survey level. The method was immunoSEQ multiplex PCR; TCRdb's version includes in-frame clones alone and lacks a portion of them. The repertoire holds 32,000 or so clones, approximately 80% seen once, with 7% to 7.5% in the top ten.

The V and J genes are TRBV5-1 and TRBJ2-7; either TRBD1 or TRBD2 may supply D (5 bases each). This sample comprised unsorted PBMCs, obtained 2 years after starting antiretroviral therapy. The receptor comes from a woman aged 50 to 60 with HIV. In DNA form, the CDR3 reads TGCGCCAGCAGCTTGACCCTGGGACCGTCCTACGAGCAGTACTTC. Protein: CASSLTLGPSYEQYF.